The next 10 T cell receptor beta chains were all read from a single sample in a study of T cell repertoires in cytomegalovirus infection. TCRdb re-called the reads with MiXCR, one entry per CDR3 protein. This table holds hundreds of thousands of distinct CDR3 sequences, 30% to 35% found once. For these receptors, no antigen is known. Specimen: cultured PBMCs, collected from culture after CMV antigen stimulation. The receptors come from a human donor in good health (CMV status not recorded). Some clones in this sample may be carry-over from other donors' samples.

This clonotype has a count of ten or more. The V call is TRBV7-6, the J call TRBJ2-7; tentative D call: TRBD1 (6 bases). The V end was cut by 1 base, the J end by 3 bases, with 10 bases between. This CDR3 has 14 amino acids. Per germline, CDR1 SGHVS and CDR2 FNYEAQ. CDR3 bases: TGTGCCAGCAGCTTAGTACCGGGACACTACGAGCAGTACTTC. It is translated as CASSLVPGHYEQYF.

Of note for this clonotype: Just one base apart from a much larger clone, this may be a read error. It is likely a read error, because the conserved phenylalanine at the end of the CDR3 is missing. This chain uses TRBV12-3 or TRBV12-4 with TRBJ2-6; either TRBD1 or TRBD2 may supply D (6 bases each). Trimming left V 3 bases short and J 2 bases short, with 11 bases between. The CDR3 is made up of 16 amino acids. The CDR3 nucleotides are TGTGCCAGCAGTTTTCGGGGGCTGGCTGGGGCCAACGTCCTGACTTCC. Protein sequence: CASSFRGLAGANVLTS.

This chain's CDR3 is CASSPGQGEGEQYF. In nucleotides, the CDR3 is TGTGCCAGCAGCCCGGGACAGGGCGAAGGGGAGCAGTACTTC. This chain joins TRBV11-2 and TRBJ2-7; 9 nucleotides align to TRBD1. V lost 5 bases to trimming and J lost 7 bases; unmatched junction nucleotides: 9. The CDR3 has 14 amino acids. The germline CDR1 and CDR2 sequences are SGHAT and FQNNGV.

The chain combines TRBV19 with TRBJ2-5, with 10 bases fitting TRBD1. The CDR3 is made up of 13 amino acids. Germline V gene lookup returns CDR1 LNHDA and CDR2 SQIVND (reference sequence). With 6 bases clipped from V and 4 bases from J, the junction kept 2 bases outside the gene matches. The CDR3 loop reads CASRDRGPETQYF. As DNA, the CDR3 is TGTGCCAGTAGAGACAGGGGGCCAGAGACCCAGTACTTC.

The CDR3, as DNA: TGTGCCAGCTCACTGACCCTACCGGGTCGGGAGCAGTTCTTC. This sequence encodes CASSLTLPGREQFF. This chain links TRBV18 with TRBJ2-1; D is unclear. V was pared by 4 bases and J by 10 bases, with 17 bases between. Germline values: CDR1 KGHSH, CDR2 LQKENI. This CDR3 contains 14 residues.

In this sample, this clonotype turned up many times. The chain employs TRBV7-9 and TRBJ2-1; 9 positions agree with TRBD2. The CDR3 is 15 residues long. Germline CDR1 SEHNR, CDR2 FQNEAQ (reference sequence). V trimming: 5 bases; J trimming: 5 bases; junction bases outside the gene matches: 7. CDR3 sequence reads: CASSPRPSGDNEQFF. CDR3 bases: TGTGCCAGCAGCCCCCGGCCTAGCGGGGACAATGAGCAGTTCTTC.

V gene TRBV19 combines with J gene TRBJ1-3; D gene unclear. This CDR3 is built from 14 residues. V lost 6 bases to trimming and J lost 2 bases, with 11 bases between them. CDR1 and CDR2 from the germline V gene are LNHDA and SQIVND (reference sequence). The CDR3 DNA reads TGTGCCAGTAGCGCCGGGAGAACTGGAAACACCATATATTTT. Protein product: CASSAGRTGNTIYF.

This chain's CDR3 is CASRVRLREGTEAFF. The DNA of the CDR3 is TGTGCCAGCAGGGTTCGTTTGAGGGAGGGCACTGAAGCTTTCTTT. The genes are TRBV6-1 and TRBJ1-1; D call uncertain. CDR3 length: 15 residues. Germline V gene lookup returns CDR1 MNHNS and CDR2 SASEGT. V was pared by 6 bases and J by 4 bases, with 18 bases between.

The rearrangement joins TRBV9 to TRBJ2-1, with 11 nucleotides matching TRBD2. The length of the CDR3 is 18 residues. After removal of 0 bases from V and 4 bases from J, the junction contained 9 bases not matched to a gene. Germline CDR1 and CDR2: SGDLS and YYNGEE. The CDR3 here is CASSVGPPGTSGYNEQFF. In DNA, the CDR3 is TGTGCCAGCAGCGTAGGTCCCCCCGGGACTAGCGGATACAATGAGCAGTTCTTC.

The rearrangement joins TRBV12-3 or TRBV12-4 to TRBJ2-5, with a possible D match to TRBD2 (5 bases). V dropped 8 bases and J dropped 7 bases, with 17 bases sitting between them. The CDR3 has 13 amino acids. In DNA, the CDR3 is TGTGCCAGCTTGCGCGGCGCCCGGGGGACCCAGTACTTC. Protein: CASLRGARGTQYF.